This T cell receptor beta chain was sequenced during a study of T cell responses to AZD1222 COVID-19 vaccine (TCRdb year 2021). Turning to the overall study: TCR sequencing was performed for more than 230 trial participants, of whom some 200 were given two doses of AZD1222 and around 26 were given two doses of MenACWY control vaccine. Enrollment into the trials was organized by age into subgroups of 18-55, 56-69 and 70-plus years, and those subgroups contained roughly 150, 30 and 60 TCR-sequenced participants, respectively. Broad study findings and their caveats: A significant rise in spike-specific TCR breadth and depth was observed after two AZD1222 doses relative to day 0 and relative to MenACWY recipients. The vaccine-associated CD4 TCRs covered the entire spike protein, and the dominant responses fell in regions 160-218 and 743-854. Participants were mostly white British and included more females than males, and it was suggested by the authors that clonal diversity may have been underestimated. No day 14 peak-response samples were available, so repertoires were characterized only after the peak T cell response. Reportedly, almost half of the unique spike-specific TCRs recognized epitopes lying outside the regions that are mutated in the B.1.351 and B.1.1.7 variants. The 56-69-year group was small, and its depth increase did not reach significance, likely because of low power. Conclusions about previously exposed vaccinees are limited because only a handful of AZD1222 recipients were SARS-CoV-2 seropositive at baseline.

The CDR3 regions of human TCRbeta chains were analyzed by immunosequencing. From the authors' description of their analysis: Repertoire TCRs were checked for matches against a reference library of SARS-CoV-2-specific TCRs that had been generated using the MIRA antigen-specificity platform. Breadth was defined as the fraction of unique TCRs that were SARS-CoV-2-associated, and depth was defined as the fraction of total T cells that were SARS-CoV-2-associated. Using the MIRA data, each spike-specific TCR was assigned both to the spike region to which the TCR was reactive and to a CD4 or CD8 class. Log10-transformed breadth and depth values were compared by one-way ANOVA with Sidak's multiple comparisons tests. TCRdb stores this immuneACCESS table with in-frame sequences only. Part of the clones is absent; in the studies checked, under half of the shortfall reflects unresolved V genes, and no reason is known for the rest. The V and J calls and clone size were taken over from that table, and D and trimming were inferred from the DNA. The sample table shows roughly 26,000 clones, and roughly 85% are seen once. Clones ranked in the top ten supply less than 3% of the sample.

Turning to this clone: Its antigen specificity is not known. Base qualities were left out, and no much larger clone turns up one base away.

Taken with the paper, the label for time point translates to: about 28 days (+/-7) after the second vaccine dose. AZD1222 recipients whose second dose came at about 4 weeks and those whose second dose came at about 12 weeks were combined into one group, since spike-specific TCR depth and breadth did not differ between the two schedules. The vaccinee samples were drawn from two UK trials, COV001 and COV002, one of which was a single-blind randomized controlled phase 2/3 trial testing AZD1222 (ChAdOx1 nCoV-19) in healthy adults. For TCRbeta chain sequencing, PBMC samples were collected from trial participants at day 0 and at day 28 after the second dose. Trimming leaves V shorter by 3 bases and J shorter by 9 bases, with the junction holding 7 bases beyond the gene matches. The germline V gene sets CDR1 to MDHEN and CDR2 to SYDVKM. Including cysteine and phenylalanine, the CDR3 has 15 amino acids. Only the CDR3 part of the read is kept: 45 bases, read in frame from the first base.

Here the chain combines TRBV28 and TRBJ2-1; a stretch of 11 junction bases matches TRBD2. The sequence came from an adult who received the AZD1222 COVID-19 vaccine. The source was peripheral blood, collected 28 days after the second AZD1222 dose. This receptor has the CDR3 CASSFLAGGISEQFF. The nucleotide sequence reads as follows: TGTGCCAGCAGTTTTCTAGCGGGGGGCATCAGTGAGCAGTTCTTC.